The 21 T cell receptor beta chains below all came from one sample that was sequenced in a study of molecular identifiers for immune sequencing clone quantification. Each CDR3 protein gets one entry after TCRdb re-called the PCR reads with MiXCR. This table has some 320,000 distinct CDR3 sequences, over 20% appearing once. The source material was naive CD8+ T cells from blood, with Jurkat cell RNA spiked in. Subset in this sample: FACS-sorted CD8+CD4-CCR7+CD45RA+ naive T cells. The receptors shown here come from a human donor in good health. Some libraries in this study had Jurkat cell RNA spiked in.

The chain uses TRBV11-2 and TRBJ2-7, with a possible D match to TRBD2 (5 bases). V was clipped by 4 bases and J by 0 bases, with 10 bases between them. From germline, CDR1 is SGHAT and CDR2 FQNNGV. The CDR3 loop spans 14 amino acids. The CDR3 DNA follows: TGTGCCAGCAGCTCGGACTTTCGCTCCTACGAGCAGTACTTC. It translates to CASSSDFRSYEQYF.

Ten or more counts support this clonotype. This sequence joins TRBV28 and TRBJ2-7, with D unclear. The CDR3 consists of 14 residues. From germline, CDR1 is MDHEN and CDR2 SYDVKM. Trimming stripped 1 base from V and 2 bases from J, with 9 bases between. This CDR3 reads CASSLFARAYEQYF. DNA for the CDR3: TGTGCCAGCAGTTTATTTGCGAGAGCCTACGAGCAGTACTTC.

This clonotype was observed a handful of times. This chain's CDR3 is CSANNRTSGTYEQYF. The CDR3 coding sequence is TGCAGTGCTAACAATCGGACTAGCGGAACCTACGAGCAGTACTTC. This sequence joins TRBV20-1 and TRBJ2-7, with 10 positions matching TRBD2. There are 15 residues in the CDR3. V trimming: 4 bases; J trimming: 2 bases; junction bases outside the gene matches: 8. Germline CDR1 and CDR2: DFQATT and SNEGSKA (reference sequence).

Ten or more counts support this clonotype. As DNA, the CDR3 is TGTGCCAGCAGATCTACCATACAGGAAGAGACCCAGTACTTC. It specifies CASRSTIQEETQYF. V gene TRBV7-9 combines with J gene TRBJ2-5; perhaps TRBD1 as D (5 bases). The length of the CDR3 is 14 residues. The germline V gene has CDR1 SEHNR and CDR2 FQNEAQ (reference sequence). V was pared by 6 bases and J by 3 bases, with 14 bases between. The variable domain in full, with the rest retrieved from reference TRBV7-9 and TRBJ2-5, is DTGVSQNPRHKITKRGQNVTFRCDPISEHNRLYWYRQTLGQGPEFLTYFQNEAQLEKSRLLSDRFSAERPKGSFSTLEIQRTEQGDSAMYLCASRSTIQEETQYFGPGTRLLVL.

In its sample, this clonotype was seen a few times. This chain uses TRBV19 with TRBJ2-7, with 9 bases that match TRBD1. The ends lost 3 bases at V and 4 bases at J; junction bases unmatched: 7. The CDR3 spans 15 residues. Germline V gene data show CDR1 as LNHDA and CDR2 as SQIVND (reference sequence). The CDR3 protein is CASSMGTGTPYEQYF. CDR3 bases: TGTGCCAGTAGTATGGGGACAGGGACACCGTACGAGCAGTACTTC.

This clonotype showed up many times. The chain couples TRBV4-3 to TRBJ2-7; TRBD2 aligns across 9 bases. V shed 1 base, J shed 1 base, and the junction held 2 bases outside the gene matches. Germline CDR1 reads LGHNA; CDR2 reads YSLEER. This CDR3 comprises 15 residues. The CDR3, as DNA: TGCGCCAGCAGCCAAGGGACTAGCGCATCCTACGAGCAGTACTTC. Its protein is CASSQGTSASYEQYF.

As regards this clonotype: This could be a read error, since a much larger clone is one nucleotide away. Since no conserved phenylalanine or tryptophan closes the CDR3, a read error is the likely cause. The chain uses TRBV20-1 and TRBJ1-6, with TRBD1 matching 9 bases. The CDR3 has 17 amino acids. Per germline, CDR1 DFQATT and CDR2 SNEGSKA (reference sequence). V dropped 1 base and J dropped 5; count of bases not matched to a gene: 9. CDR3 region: CSARGEQGAVDNSPLHL. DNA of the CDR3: TGCAGTGCTAGAGGTGAACAGGGGGCCGTGGATAATTCACCCCTCCACCTT.

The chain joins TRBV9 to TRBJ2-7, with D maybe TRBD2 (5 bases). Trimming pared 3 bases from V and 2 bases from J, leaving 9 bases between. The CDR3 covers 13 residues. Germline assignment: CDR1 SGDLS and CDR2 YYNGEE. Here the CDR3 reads CASSAGIAYEQYF. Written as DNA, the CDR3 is TGTGCCAGCAGCGCCGGGATTGCCTACGAGCAGTACTTC.

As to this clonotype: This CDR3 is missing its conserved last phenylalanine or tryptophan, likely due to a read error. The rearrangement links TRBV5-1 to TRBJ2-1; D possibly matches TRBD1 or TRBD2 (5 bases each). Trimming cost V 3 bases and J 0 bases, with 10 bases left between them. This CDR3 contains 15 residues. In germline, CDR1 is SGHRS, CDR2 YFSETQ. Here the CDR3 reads CASSSRDPSYNEQFL. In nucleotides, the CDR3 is TGCGCCAGCAGCTCCCGGGACCCCTCCTACAATGAGCAGTTCCTC.

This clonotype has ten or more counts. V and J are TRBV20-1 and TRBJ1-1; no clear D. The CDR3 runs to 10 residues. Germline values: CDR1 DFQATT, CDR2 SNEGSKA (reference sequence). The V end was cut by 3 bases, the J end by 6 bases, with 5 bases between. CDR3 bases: TGCAGTGCTAGGGGTCCTGAAGCTTTCTTT. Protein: CSARGPEAFF.

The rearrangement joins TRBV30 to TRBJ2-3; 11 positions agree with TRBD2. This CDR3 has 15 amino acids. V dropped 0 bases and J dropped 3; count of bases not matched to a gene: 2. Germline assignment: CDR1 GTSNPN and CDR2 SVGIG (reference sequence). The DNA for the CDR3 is TGTGCCTGGAGTGTGGGACTAGCGGTGACAGATACGCAGTATTTT. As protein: CAWSVGLAVTDTQYF.

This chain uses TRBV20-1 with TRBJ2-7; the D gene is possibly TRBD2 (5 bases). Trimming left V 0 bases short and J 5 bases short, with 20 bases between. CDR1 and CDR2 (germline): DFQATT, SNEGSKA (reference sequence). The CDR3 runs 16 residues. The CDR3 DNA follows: TGCAGTGCTAGAGACCGGGGTAGACCCAACTTCCACGAGCAGTACTTC. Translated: CSARDRGRPNFHEQYF.

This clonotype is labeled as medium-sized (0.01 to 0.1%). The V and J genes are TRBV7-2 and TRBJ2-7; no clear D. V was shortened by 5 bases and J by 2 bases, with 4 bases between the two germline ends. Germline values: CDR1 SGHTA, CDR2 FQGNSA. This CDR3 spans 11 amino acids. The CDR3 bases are TGTGCCAGCAGCCCCGCCTACGAGCAGTACTTC. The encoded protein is CASSPAYEQYF.

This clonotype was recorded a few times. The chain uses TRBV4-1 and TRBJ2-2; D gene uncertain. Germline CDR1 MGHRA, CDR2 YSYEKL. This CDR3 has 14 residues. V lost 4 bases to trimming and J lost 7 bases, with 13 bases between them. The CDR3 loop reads CASSPSEVGGELFF. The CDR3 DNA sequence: TGCGCCAGCAGCCCGTCGGAAGTTGGCGGGGAGCTGTTTTTT.

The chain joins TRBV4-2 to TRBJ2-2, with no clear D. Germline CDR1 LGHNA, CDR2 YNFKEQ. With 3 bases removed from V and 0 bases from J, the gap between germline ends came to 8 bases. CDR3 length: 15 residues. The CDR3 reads CASSHVYSNTGELFF. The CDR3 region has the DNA TGTGCCAGCAGCCACGTATACTCGAACACCGGGGAGCTGTTTTTT.

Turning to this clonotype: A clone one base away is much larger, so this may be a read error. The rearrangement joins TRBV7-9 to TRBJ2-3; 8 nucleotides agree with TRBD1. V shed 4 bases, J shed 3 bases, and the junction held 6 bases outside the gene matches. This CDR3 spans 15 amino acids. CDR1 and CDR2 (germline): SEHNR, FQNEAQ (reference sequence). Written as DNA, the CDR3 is TGTGCCAGCAGCTCCTTGACAGGGGTTACAGATACGCAGTATTTT. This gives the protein CASSSLTGVTDTQYF.

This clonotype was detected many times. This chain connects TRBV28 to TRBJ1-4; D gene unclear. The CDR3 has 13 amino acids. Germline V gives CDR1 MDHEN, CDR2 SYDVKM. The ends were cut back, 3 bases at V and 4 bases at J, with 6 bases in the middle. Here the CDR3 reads CASSFSLNEKLFF. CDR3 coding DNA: TGTGCCAGCAGTTTCTCACTTAATGAAAAACTGTTTTTT.

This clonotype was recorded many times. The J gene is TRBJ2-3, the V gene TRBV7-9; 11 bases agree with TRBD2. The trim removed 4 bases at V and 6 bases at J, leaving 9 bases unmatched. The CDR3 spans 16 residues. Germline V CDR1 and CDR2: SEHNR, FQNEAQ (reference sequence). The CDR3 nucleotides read TGTGCCAGCAGCTCGACTAGCGGGGTGACTGGGGATACGCAGTATTTT. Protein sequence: CASSSTSGVTGDTQYF. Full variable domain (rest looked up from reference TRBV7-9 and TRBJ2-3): DTGVSQNPRHKITKRGQNVTFRCDPISEHNRLYWYRQTLGQGPEFLTYFQNEAQLEKSRLLSDRFSAERPKGSFSTLEIQRTEQGDSAMYLCASSSTSGVTGDTQYFGPGTRLTVL.

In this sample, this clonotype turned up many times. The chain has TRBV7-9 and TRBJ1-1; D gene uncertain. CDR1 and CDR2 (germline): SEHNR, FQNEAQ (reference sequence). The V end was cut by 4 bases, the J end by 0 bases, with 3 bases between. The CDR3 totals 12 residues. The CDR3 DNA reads TGTGCCAGCAGCTGGATGAACACTGAAGCTTTCTTT. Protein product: CASSWMNTEAFF. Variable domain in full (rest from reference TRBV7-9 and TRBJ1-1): DTGVSQNPRHKITKRGQNVTFRCDPISEHNRLYWYRQTLGQGPEFLTYFQNEAQLEKSRLLSDRFSAERPKGSFSTLEIQRTEQGDSAMYLCASSWMNTEAFFGQGTRLTVV.

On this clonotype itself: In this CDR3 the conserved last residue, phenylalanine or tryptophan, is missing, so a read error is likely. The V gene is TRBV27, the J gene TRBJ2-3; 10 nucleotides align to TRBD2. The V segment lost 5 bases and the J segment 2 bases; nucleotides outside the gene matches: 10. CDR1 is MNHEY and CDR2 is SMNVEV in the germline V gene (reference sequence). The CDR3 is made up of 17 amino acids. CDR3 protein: CASSPWTSGALTDTQYL. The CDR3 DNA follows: TGTGCCAGCAGTCCGTGGACTAGCGGAGCACTCACAGATACGCAGTATCTT.

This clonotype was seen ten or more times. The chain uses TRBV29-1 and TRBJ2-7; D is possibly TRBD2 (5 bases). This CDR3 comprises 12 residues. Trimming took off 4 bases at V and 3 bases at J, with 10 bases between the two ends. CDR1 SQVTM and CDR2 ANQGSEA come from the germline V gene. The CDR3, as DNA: TGCAGCGTTGTGGTCGAGGGCTACGAGCAGTACTTC. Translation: CSVVVEGYEQYF.